The text below deals with one TCR beta chain. This clonotype was picked up many times. Its antigen is currently not known. No qualities accompany the bases; no much larger clone lies one base away. The treatment or condition label on this specimen signifies: allogeneic hematopoietic cell transplantation with graft depleted of TCRalphabeta T cells and CD19 B cells. Transplant recipients were children who received TCRalphabeta/CD19-depleted allogeneic hematopoietic cell grafts. The data originate from a study of T-cell reconstitution after alpha-beta-depleted transplantation in children (TCRdb year 2016). Study-level background: T-cell immune reconstitution after TCRalphabeta/CD19-depleted allogeneic hematopoietic cell transplantation in children was quantitatively tracked in the study by means of TCR repertoire profiling. What the work shows at the level of the full study, not this receptor alone: Apparently early alphabetaT-cell count recovery about two months after transplant reportedly relied on only several hundred rapidly expanded clones derived from non-depleted graft cells. In some patients, the high TCRbeta diversity seen at day 60 was put down to recipient T cells and intrathymic progenitors that had survived conditioning. Over subsequent months, a decline in hyperexpanded clone frequencies was noted, and after one year, T-cell counts and TCRbeta diversity were mostly ascribed to newly produced T cells.

To prepare the library, PCR was applied. Sequencing was carried out with an Illumina HiSeq 2500. TCR libraries were prepared with molecular barcoding, using unique molecular identifiers to normalize TCRbeta repertoire quantification. In-frame beta chains were kept once TCRdb had trimmed the public reads at Q25 with fastp and called clones with MiXCR. Each record represents a unique CDR3 protein, reported with the most common genes and DNA among its rows. The sample includes over 200,000 distinct CDR3 sequences, with approximately 8.4% observed a single time. The ten biggest clones cover approximately 40% of the sample. Via the germline V gene (reference sequence), CDR1 is SEHNR and CDR2 FQNEAQ. Trimmed from V: 5 bases; trimmed from J: 3 bases; junction bases lacking a gene match: 15. Reading from cysteine to phenylalanine, the CDR3 counts 18 amino acids. Left in the record is the CDR3 DNA by itself, 54 bases read in frame from the first base.

This receptor was obtained from a male patient between 2 and 10 years old who had a stem cell transplant for acute myeloid leukemia, so the T cells may come from the graft donor. The chain couples TRBV7-9 to TRBJ2-2, with 7 junctional bases fitting TRBD1. Sequenced here: PBMCs, mostly from graft donor cells, sampled 360 days after TCRalphabeta/CD19-depleted stem cell transplant. The CDR3 protein sequence reads: CASSPTLLGQKDTGELFF. The DNA reads as follows: TGTGCCAGCAGCCCTACCCTTTTGGGACAGAAAGACACCGGGGAGCTGTTTTTT.